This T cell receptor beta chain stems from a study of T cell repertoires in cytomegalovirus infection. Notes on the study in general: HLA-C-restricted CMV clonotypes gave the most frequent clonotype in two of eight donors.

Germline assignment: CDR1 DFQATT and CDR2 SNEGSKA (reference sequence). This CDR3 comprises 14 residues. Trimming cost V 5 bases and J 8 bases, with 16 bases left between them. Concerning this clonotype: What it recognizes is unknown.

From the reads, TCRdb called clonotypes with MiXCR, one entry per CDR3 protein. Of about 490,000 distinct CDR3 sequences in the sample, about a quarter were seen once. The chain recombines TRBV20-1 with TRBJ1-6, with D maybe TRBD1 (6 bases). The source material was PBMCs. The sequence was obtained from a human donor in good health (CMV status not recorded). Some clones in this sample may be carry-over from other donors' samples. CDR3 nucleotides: TGCAGTGCTTCTCCCCTGAGGACAGATTCACCCCTCCACTTT. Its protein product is CSASPLRTDSPLHF.